This T cell receptor (beta chain) was recorded in a study of T cell changes during pregnancy in multiple sclerosis. The data were produced by immunoSEQ multiplex PCR, yet TCRdb's version contains in-frame clones alone and is incomplete. The sample lists almost 40,000 clones, about nine tenths occurring once. The germline V gene encodes CDR1 MNHNS and CDR2 SASEGT. CDR3 length equals 14 residues. V gave up 2 bases and J gave up 6 bases, with 10 bases separating them. The sample consisted of CD4+ T cells from peripheral blood mononuclear cells, taken in the third trimester of pregnancy. This TCR was recovered from a female donor in good health, enrolled as a control in a pregnancy study. The chain links TRBV6-1 to TRBJ2-2, with D possibly being TRBD1 (5 bases). Here the CDR3 DNA reads TGTGCCAGCAGTGAATTAGGGGCGGCCGGGGAGCTGTTTTTT. Translating gives CASSELGAAGELFF.